The 25 T cell receptor beta chains presented below share a single source sample, sequenced in a study of cytomegalovirus exposure and HLA in healthy donors. Vbeta (60) and Jbeta (13) primers were used in the PCR. Only in-frame clones appear in the TCRdb table, and some are missing; sequencing was by immunoSEQ multiplex PCR. The table shows over 150,000 clones, with 70% to 80% occurring only once. Sequencing was carried out using PBMCs. The source of these receptors is a man in his forties or fifties in good health and CMV-seronegative.

V and J are TRBV6-4 and TRBJ2-5; 8 nucleotides agree with TRBD1. The CDR3 sequence is 13 residues long. Germline V gives CDR1 MRHNA, CDR2 SNTAGT. V shed 6 bases, J shed 5 bases, and the junction held 5 bases outside the gene matches. The CDR3 is CASRDRGLETQYF. CDR3 bases: TGTGCCAGCAGAGACAGGGGACTTGAGACCCAGTACTTC.

The rearrangement joins TRBV15 to TRBJ2-2, with 7 bases identical to TRBD1. Germline CDR1 is LNHNV and CDR2 is YYDKDF (reference sequence). There are 18 residues in the CDR3. V gave up 1 base and J gave up 3 bases; unmatched junction bases: 11. The CDR3 bases are TGTGCCACCAGCAGAGCCCTTATACAGGGGCGGCACACCGGGGAGCTGTTTTTT. It is translated as CATSRALIQGRHTGELFF.

In DNA, the CDR3 is TGTGCCAGCACCTCGGCGGGGTCGGGCACAGATACGCAGTATTTT. It yields the protein CASTSAGSGTDTQYF. The chain uses TRBV11-3 and TRBJ2-3, with a weak D call TRBD2 (6 bases). Germline V gives CDR1 SGHNT, CDR2 YENEEA. The CDR3 sequence is 15 residues long. V shed 7 bases and J shed 1 base, with 15 bases lying between them. Full variable domain (remainder filled in from reference TRBV11-3 and TRBJ2-3): EAGVVQSPRYKIIEKKQPVAFWCNPISGHNTLYWYLQNLGQGPELLIRYENEEAVDDSQLPKDRFSAERLKGVDSTLKIQPAELGDSAVYLCASTSAGSGTDTQYFGPGTRLTVL.

The V and J genes are TRBV10-2 and TRBJ2-5; D might be TRBD1 (6 bases). This CDR3 contains 13 residues. Germline loops: CDR1 WSHSY, CDR2 SAAADI. Deletions cut 4 bases from V and 4 bases from J, with 10 bases between. The CDR3 bases are TGCGCCAGCAGTGCCCCAGGGGCAGAGACCCAGTACTTC. Its translation: CASSAPGAETQYF.

The chain combines TRBV2 with TRBJ1-5, with TRBD1 matching over 8 bases. The CDR3 has 17 amino acids. Germline trimming cut 1 base from V and 3 bases from J; bases unmatched to any gene: 8. CDR1 and CDR2 from the germline V gene are SNHLY and FYNNEI. As DNA, the CDR3 is TGTGCCAGCAGTGAAGGTTTAGGACAGGGTGACAATCAGCCCCAGCATTTT. It translates to CASSEGLGQGDNQPQHF. The full variable domain, its missing parts supplied by reference TRBV2 and TRBJ1-5, is EPEVTQTPSHQVTQMGQEVILRCVPISNHLYFYWYRQILGQKVEFLVSFYNNEISEKSEIFDDQFSVERPDGSNFTLKIRSTKLEDSAMYFCASSEGLGQGDNQPQHFGDGTRLSIL.

The rearrangement joins TRBV28 to TRBJ1-2, with unresolved D. This CDR3 is 15 amino acids long. Trimming cost V 5 bases and J 4 bases, with 17 bases left between them. Germline V lookup: CDR1 MDHEN, CDR2 SYDVKM. For the CDR3, the DNA is TGTGCCAGCAGTCCCCCCTTTCATGTCAGCTATGGCTACACCTTC. The encoded protein is CASSPPFHVSYGYTF.

This sequence joins TRBV11-2 and TRBJ2-1; 11 nucleotides agree with TRBD1. The germline CDR1 and CDR2 sequences are SGHAT and FQNNGV. This CDR3 has 16 amino acids. V trimming: 1 base; J trimming: 4 bases; junction bases outside the gene matches: 3. CDR3 amino acids: CASSLGGTGGYNEQFF. In DNA form, the CDR3 reads TGTGCCAGCAGCTTAGGCGGGACAGGGGGGTACAATGAGCAGTTCTTC.

The chain links TRBV29-1 to TRBJ2-1; possible D gene TRBD2, 6 bases. Trimming shortened V by 8 bases and J by 7 bases, and 18 bases separated the two germline ends. CDR1 SQVTM and CDR2 ANQGSEA come from the germline V gene. This CDR3 is built from 13 residues. The CDR3 protein is CSFRITSGNEQFF. In nucleotides, the CDR3 is TGCAGCTTTCGGATTACAAGCGGGAATGAGCAGTTCTTC.

The chain recombines TRBV6-1 with TRBJ2-7, with D unresolved. Germline V gene lookup returns CDR1 MNHNS and CDR2 SASEGT. Trimming removed 5 bases at V and 0 bases at J, with 14 bases between. The CDR3 length is 15 residues. The CDR3 loop reads CASSTTPVLSYEQYF. The CDR3 DNA follows: TGTGCCAGCAGTACCACACCCGTTCTCTCCTACGAGCAGTACTTC.

The V call is TRBV6-6, the J call TRBJ1-3; D remains ambiguous. The CDR3 covers 14 residues. The germline V and J ends were trimmed by 7 bases and 0 bases, with 10 bases remaining between them. Germline CDR1 is MNHNY and CDR2 is SVGAGI (reference sequence). CDR3 loop: CASKRESSGNTIYF. The CDR3 DNA reads TGTGCCAGCAAAAGAGAGAGCTCTGGAAACACCATATATTTT.

This chain links TRBV5-4 with TRBJ2-5, with D possibly TRBD1 on 6 matching bases. This CDR3 region has 17 residues. V was pared by 4 bases and J by 1 base, with 20 bases between. Germline CDR1 and CDR2: SGHNT and YYREEE (reference sequence). The CDR3 bases are TGTGCCAGCAGCCCCAGGGGCGGCGGTAAAGCCCAAGAGACCCAGTACTTC. Translated, it gives CASSPRGGGKAQETQYF.

The J gene is TRBJ2-7, the V gene TRBV7-9; 7 nucleotides line up with TRBD2. Germline V gene lookup returns CDR1 SEHNR and CDR2 FQNEAQ (reference sequence). This CDR3 region has 15 residues. V trimming: 5 bases; J trimming: 7 bases; junction bases outside the gene matches: 14. The CDR3 sequence: CASSRRDSPGGEQYF. CDR3 nucleotides: TGTGCCAGCAGCCGCCGGGATTCTCCCGGGGGGGAGCAGTACTTC.

J is TRBJ1-5 and V is TRBV19, with TRBD1 matching 10 bases. CDR3 length: 16 amino acids. The germline V gene encodes CDR1 LNHDA and CDR2 SQIVND (reference sequence). The trim removed 7 bases at V and 0 bases at J, leaving 6 bases unmatched. DNA of the CDR3: TGTGCCAGTAAAAGACAGGGGGCAGATAGCAATCAGCCCCAGCATTTT. This gives the protein CASKRQGADSNQPQHF.

The CDR3 reads CASTLTGDRVEQYF. CDR3 in DNA: TGTGCCAGCACTCTAACCGGGGACAGGGTCGAGCAGTACTTC. This sequence joins TRBV6-6 and TRBJ2-7, with 9 bases identical to TRBD1. Germline CDR1 reads MNHNY; CDR2 reads SVGAGI (reference sequence). This CDR3 has 14 amino acids. The V and J ends lost 7 bases and 6 bases, in that order; junction bases with no gene match: 10.

This clone was seen once. V and J are TRBV23-1 and TRBJ1-5; 9 bases map to TRBD1. TRBV23-1 is treated as an ORF (open reading frame) with a function not yet certain. The trim removed 3 bases at V and 3 bases at J, leaving 12 bases unmatched. The CDR3 has 18 residues. The CDR3 protein is CASSQEPGQGMTNQPQHF. The CDR3 bases are TGCGCCAGCAGTCAGGAGCCGGGACAGGGAATGACCAATCAGCCCCAGCATTTT.

The chain employs TRBV14 and TRBJ2-7; D may be TRBD2 (6 bases). Germline CDR1 reads SGHDN; CDR2 reads FVKESK. The CDR3 covers 15 residues. V gave up 2 bases and J gave up 3 bases, with 14 bases separating them. This CDR3 reads CASSQWQGGFYEQYF. In DNA, the CDR3 is TGTGCCAGCAGCCAATGGCAGGGAGGCTTCTACGAGCAGTACTTC.

The genes are TRBV4-1 and TRBJ2-5, with TRBD1 identical over 11 bases. The V and J ends lost 4 bases and 6 bases, in that order; junction bases with no gene match: 7. The CDR3 is made up of 15 amino acids. Germline CDR1 is MGHRA and CDR2 is YSYEKL. The CDR3 spells CASSRPGQGEKTQYF. As DNA, the CDR3 is TGCGCCAGCAGCCGTCCGGGACAGGGGGAGAAGACCCAGTACTTC.

This chain uses TRBV27 with TRBJ1-4; unclear D gene. Germline-derived CDR1 and CDR2 are MNHEY and SMNVEV (reference sequence). V gave up 5 bases and J gave up 4 bases, with 8 bases separating them. This CDR3 region has 13 residues. CDR3 sequence: CASSKSYNEKLFF. The CDR3 nucleotides are TGTGCCAGCAGTAAATCCTATAATGAAAAACTGTTTTTT.

The chain carries TRBV11-3 and TRBJ2-1; D is unclear. This CDR3 contains 11 residues. V was cut by 8 bases and J by 7 bases, with 9 bases left in between. CDR1 and CDR2 (germline): SGHNT, YENEEA. CDR3 DNA sequence: TGTGCCAGCGGCCGCGGTAATGAGCAGTTCTTC. Its translation is CASGRGNEQFF. Full variable domain (rest looked up from reference TRBV11-3 and TRBJ2-1): EAGVVQSPRYKIIEKKQPVAFWCNPISGHNTLYWYLQNLGQGPELLIRYENEEAVDDSQLPKDRFSAERLKGVDSTLKIQPAELGDSAVYLCASGRGNEQFFGPGTRLTVL.

V usage is TRBV7-9 and J usage is TRBJ2-5; no firm D call. Germline assignment: CDR1 SEHNR and CDR2 FQNEAQ (reference sequence). V was clipped by 1 base and J by 2 bases, with 8 bases between them. This CDR3 contains 14 residues. CDR3 sequence reads: CASSLDVRQETQYF. The DNA of the CDR3 is TGTGCCAGCAGCTTAGACGTCAGACAAGAGACCCAGTACTTC.

This clone was observed a single time. The chain carries TRBV11-2 and TRBJ2-4, with D possibly being TRBD2 (5 bases). V was cut by 1 base and J by 2 bases, with 15 bases left in between. The CDR3 is 17 residues long. CDR1 is SGHAT, CDR2 FQNNGV, per germline. The CDR3 reads CASSLGIKDFTKNIQYF. The DNA of the CDR3 is TGTGCCAGCAGCTTAGGGATTAAGGACTTCACCAAAAACATTCAGTACTTC.

V gene TRBV27 combines with J gene TRBJ2-5, with no clear D. This CDR3 is 15 amino acids long. V was clipped by 6 bases and J by 6 bases, with 20 bases between them. CDR1 is MNHEY, CDR2 SMNVEV, per germline (reference sequence). CDR3 region: CASSPSWSNIKTQYF. The DNA for the CDR3 is TGTGCCAGCAGCCCTTCCTGGAGTAACATCAAGACCCAGTACTTC.

In this sample, this clone turned up a few times. This chain uses TRBV5-1 with TRBJ1-1; 9 bases match TRBD1. The CDR3 runs to 15 residues. Germline CDR1 and CDR2: SGHRS and YFSETQ. Losses at the gene ends were 4 bases for V and 6 bases for J; bases not matched to a gene: 10. CDR3 amino acids: CASSSLLQGASEAFF. CDR3 DNA: TGCGCCAGCAGCAGCCTTTTACAGGGGGCCTCTGAAGCTTTCTTT.

V usage is TRBV29-1 and J usage is TRBJ2-1; possible D gene TRBD2, 6 bases. Germline values: CDR1 SQVTM, CDR2 ANQGSEA. This CDR3 has 13 residues. V gave up 7 bases and J gave up 0 bases, with 10 bases separating them. The CDR3 here is CSARESSYNEQFF. CDR3 sequence (DNA): TGCAGCGCTCGGGAGAGCTCCTACAATGAGCAGTTCTTC.

This rearrangement joins TRBV11-2 to TRBJ2-1; a weak D match, TRBD2 (5 bases). Trimming took off 5 bases at V and 4 bases at J, with 15 bases between the two ends. The germline gives CDR1 SGHAT, CDR2 FQNNGV. CDR3 size: 15 residues. The CDR3 DNA follows: TGTGCCAGCAGCCCAGATGGAGGCAGGTACAATGAGCAGTTCTTC. Translation gives CASSPDGGRYNEQFF.